This T cell receptor beta chain was retrieved from a study of cytomegalovirus exposure and HLA in healthy donors. Study information: A prior study identified 117 million unique TCR beta sequences from roughly 180 million T cells. Some 85 million unique TCRs, all from HLA-typed donors, were included in an early release of the data. Study outcomes and limitations: V- and J-gene trimming of TCR beta was linked (in a later analysis) to a missense DCLRE1C variant. It was approximately 150 TCR beta chains that were listed as cytomegalovirus-associated.

With respect to this clone: Antigen specificity is unknown. Additional DNA sequences in this sample encode the identical CDR3.

V was trimmed by 6 bases and J by 5 bases, leaving 16 bases between them. CDR3 size: 14 residues. Germline loops: CDR1 MNHNY, CDR2 SVGAGI (reference sequence). With 60 Vbeta and 13 Jbeta primers, the PCR was carried out. TCRdb's table, derived via immunoSEQ multiplex PCR, lists solely in-frame clones and lacks some. The table shows roughly 130,000 clones, with about 76% occurring only once. The chain links TRBV6-6 to TRBJ1-2; no clear D. The sequenced material came from PBMCs. The sequence came from a man between 18 and 29 years old in good health and CMV-seronegative. The chain's CDR3 is CASRNRDVNYGYTF. The CDR3 DNA follows: TGTGCCAGCAGGAACAGAGACGTTAATTATGGCTACACCTTC.